Detailed here is one TCR beta chain. Its antigen is unidentified. The entry originates in a study of cytomegalovirus exposure and HLA in healthy donors. Study-wide background: It was reported in a later analysis that the 100 to 150 validation repertoires used the same platform as the roughly 700 first-cohort repertoires.

Regarding the study as a whole: Generally TCR sequences proved uncommon, though certain public TCRs appeared in numerous donors. Associated with cytomegalovirus, according to the listing, were around 160 TCR beta chains. Within the approximately 110 validation repertoires, first-cohort TCR clusters tended to co-occur, according to a later analysis.

There are 14 residues in the CDR3. V was pared by 2 bases and J by 9 bases, with 7 bases of the junction left unmatched. Germline loops: CDR1 MGHRA, CDR2 YSYEKL. Measured with immunoSEQ multiplex PCR; TCRdb has only the in-frame clones, and not every one. The table records 300,000 to 400,000 clones, just over 85% of them present only once. The source material was PBMCs. V gene TRBV4-1 combines with J gene TRBJ2-1, with 7 positions matching TRBD2. This receptor was obtained from a woman between 18 and 30 years old in good health and CMV-seronegative. CDR3 in DNA: TGCGCCAGCAGCCAAATAACTAGCGCGGGTGAGCAGTTCTTC. Residues: CASSQITSAGEQFF.